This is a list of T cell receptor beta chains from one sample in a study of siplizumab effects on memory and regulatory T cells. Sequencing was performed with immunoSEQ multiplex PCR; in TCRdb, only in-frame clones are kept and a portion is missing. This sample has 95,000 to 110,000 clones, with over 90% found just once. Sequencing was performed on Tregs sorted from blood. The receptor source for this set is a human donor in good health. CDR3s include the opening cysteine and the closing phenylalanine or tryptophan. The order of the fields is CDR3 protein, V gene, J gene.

CASSQGTATNYGYTF	TRBV5-1	TRBJ1-2
CASSPGTGNSGANVLTF	TRBV19	TRBJ2-6
CARTVLGYDGYTF	TRBV5-1	TRBJ1-2
CASSPDRVEQFF	TRBV11-3	TRBJ2-1
CASSLLTGRFTEAFF	TRBV6-1	TRBJ1-1
CASRPGQGQETQYF	TRBV5-1	TRBJ2-5
CASSPLEIGEQYF	TRBV18	TRBJ2-7
CASSLVAGGPHEQFF	TRBV7-8	TRBJ2-1
CASSPGLAGGPETQYF	TRBV5-1	TRBJ2-5
CASSEALYASGSEETQYF	TRBV2	TRBJ2-5
CASSYSIATSYEQYF	TRBV6-5	TRBJ2-7
CASRKDSSYEQYF	TRBV5-1	TRBJ2-7
CASSISRDYYGYTF	TRBV19	TRBJ1-2
CSVASLAGHETQYF	TRBV29-1	TRBJ2-5
CASSSADTQYF	TRBV19	TRBJ2-3
CASSQLTGGRGNTEAFF	TRBV4-1	TRBJ1-1
CASAGWVNTEAFF	TRBV6-5	TRBJ1-1
CASSRGINQPQHF	TRBV4-1	TRBJ1-5
CSAPGDNGYTF	TRBV20-1	TRBJ1-2
CASSPRVGRNTEAFF	TRBV19	TRBJ1-1
CASSQDRDRANSPLHF	TRBV4-1	TRBJ1-6
CATMSTDTQYF	TRBV10-3	TRBJ2-3
CASLFRTGDIWYGYTF	TRBV6-6	TRBJ1-2
CAWGTVNGYNSPLHF	TRBV30	TRBJ1-6
CASSFEGQGGQPQHF	TRBV4-1	TRBJ1-5
CASSSPGTGSYEQYF	TRBV28	TRBJ2-7
CASSPDRGFTEAFF	TRBV7-9	TRBJ1-1
CASSAQMNTEAFF	TRBV5-1	TRBJ1-1
CASGSHYEQYF	TRBV5-1	TRBJ2-7
CASRFSPVWFEENSPLHF	TRBV2	TRBJ1-6
CASSLAGTGAYEQYF	TRBV7-2	TRBJ2-7
CASSQESSPYNEQFF	TRBV4-2	TRBJ2-1
CASSRGISVNEQFF	TRBV19	TRBJ2-1
CASSSVGFTDTQYF	TRBV28	TRBJ2-3
CASSLGPLSYGYTF	TRBV7-2	TRBJ1-2
CASRTTGTRNQPQHF	TRBV21-1	TRBJ1-5
CASSLTVLAGVNEQFF	TRBV7-3	TRBJ2-1
CASSPPGTSGSPTDTQYF	TRBV18	TRBJ2-3
CASSRRSLSGELFF	TRBV19	TRBJ2-2
CASREQGASNSPLHF	TRBV2	TRBJ1-6
CASSLDRGATNEQFF	TRBV7-3	TRBJ2-1
CASSQDRQHTQYF	TRBV4-2	TRBJ2-3